Shown below are 21 T cell receptor beta chains from a single sample sequenced in a study of beta chain features in type 1 diabetes. These receptors lack a known antigen. Sequenced material consisted of expressed TCRB transcripts (all of the isolated RNA was reverse transcribed). Assay used: immunoSEQ multiplex PCR; TCRdb lists only in-frame clones, some missing. The sample has around 140,000 clones, 13% seen once. Points from the study as a whole: For Type 1 diabetes patients, all four CD4+ subsets carried TCRB CDR3s that were moderately but significantly shorter.

The specimen was central memory CD4+ T cells from blood. These receptors all come from a man aged 18 to 30 with type 1 diabetes.

This clone has more than one count but fewer than ten. The V call is TRBV14, the J call TRBJ1-6; no definite D call. CDR3 length: 16 amino acids. V lost 3 bases and J lost 0, with 9 bases in between. Germline CDR1 SGHDN, CDR2 FVKESK. The CDR3 DNA reads as TGTGCCAGCAGCCACCCAGGAAACTCCTATAATTCACCCCTCCACTTT. This sequence encodes CASSHPGNSYNSPLHF.

This sequence joins TRBV18 and TRBJ1-1, with D unresolved. Per germline, CDR1 KGHSH and CDR2 LQKENI. The CDR3 totals 11 residues. Trimming removed 3 bases at V and 7 bases at J, with 6 bases between. The CDR3 region is CASSPNGEAFF. CDR3 nucleotides: TGTGCCAGCTCACCCAACGGTGAAGCTTTCTTT. The whole variable domain, filled in from reference TRBV18 and TRBJ1-1, reads NAGVMQNPRHLVRRRGQEARLRCSPMKGHSHVYWYRQLPEEGLKFMVYLQKENIIDESGMPKERFSAEFPKEGPSILRIQQVVRGDSAAYFCASSPNGEAFFGQGTRLTVV.

This clone was picked up a small number of times. The chain joins TRBV6-5 to TRBJ2-7; no reliable D call. The CDR3 covers 12 residues. Looked up from germline, CDR1 is MNHEY and CDR2 is SVGAGI. Deletions cut 5 bases from V and 7 bases from J, with 12 bases between. The CDR3 sequence: CASSEDSSEQYF. The CDR3 nucleotides read TGTGCCAGCAGTGAAGATAGTAGTGAGCAGTACTTC.

J is TRBJ1-1 and V is TRBV30, with TRBD1 as a possible D gene (6 bases). Germline CDR1 is GTSNPN and CDR2 is SVGIG (reference sequence). The length of the CDR3 is 14 residues. Trimming took 2 bases from V and 1 from J, leaving 11 bases between them. For the CDR3, the DNA is TGTGCCTGGAGTTTTACAGGGCGGAACACTGAAGCTTTCTTT. It is translated as CAWSFTGRNTEAFF.

This clone has only a few counts. The rearrangement links TRBV18 to TRBJ2-1; TRBD2 matches 10 bases. The CDR3 has 16 residues. The germline V gene encodes CDR1 KGHSH and CDR2 LQKENI. V lost 2 bases to trimming and J lost 7 bases; unmatched junction nucleotides: 8. The CDR3 reads CASSPASGGGWNEQFF. Here the CDR3 DNA reads TGTGCCAGCTCACCAGCTAGCGGGGGAGGTTGGAATGAGCAGTTCTTC.

This clone turned up a few times. The chain carries TRBV27 and TRBJ1-2; 7 nucleotides line up with TRBD1. The V gene end was trimmed by 4 bases and the J gene end by 7 bases; junction bases not matched to a gene: 9. CDR1 is MNHEY and CDR2 is SMNVEV in the germline V gene (reference sequence). The CDR3 spans 14 residues. CDR3 DNA: TGTGCCAGCAGTTCCCCAGGGGGGACGGCTGGCTACACCTTC. It yields the protein CASSSPGGTAGYTF.

CDR3 coding DNA: TGTGCCAGCTCAGCCGGAGCACCCAAAGGAGAAAAACTGTTTTTT. Protein sequence: CASSAGAPKGEKLFF. The chain has TRBV18 and TRBJ1-4; D remains unclear. CDR3 length equals 15 residues. Germline CDR1 and CDR2: KGHSH and LQKENI. V lost 5 bases and J lost 8, with 18 bases in between.

This chain uses TRBV4-1 with TRBJ1-2; D call uncertain. The CDR3 runs 18 residues. Germline V lookup: CDR1 MGHRA, CDR2 YSYEKL. Between the trimmed V and J ends, which lost 1 base and 0 bases, there was a span of 18 bases. CDR3 protein: CASSQGVFQTGTNYGYTF. The CDR3 nucleotides are TGCGCCAGCAGCCAAGGAGTTTTCCAAACCGGGACTAACTATGGCTACACCTTC.

This clone was seen a handful of times. The junction departs from germline at one end; a sequencing error may be responsible. Distinct nucleotide sequences in the sample also encode this CDR3. This chain links TRBV2 with TRBJ2-1; a weak D match, TRBD2 (6 bases). CDR1 is SNHLY and CDR2 is FYNNEI in the germline V gene. The CDR3 spans 15 residues. The CDR3, as DNA: TGTGCTAGCATAAGCGGGTATACGTCCGACAATGAGCAGTTCTTC. Residues: CASISGYTSDNEQFF.

The chain recombines TRBV30 with TRBJ1-2; D call uncertain. The CDR3 has 12 amino acids. The germline gives CDR1 GTSNPN, CDR2 SVGIG (reference sequence). V dropped 7 bases and J dropped 4 bases, with 13 bases sitting between them. The DNA for the CDR3 is TGTGCCTCTAGAGCTTTGCGCTATGGCTACACCTTC. Translated, it gives CASRALRYGYTF.

This chain connects TRBV6-1 to TRBJ2-7; D is unclear. The CDR3 is 15 amino acids. Trimming took off 7 bases at V and 0 bases at J, with 16 bases between the two ends. Germline V lookup: CDR1 MNHNS, CDR2 SASEGT. The CDR3 here is CASTPYAENSYEQYF. Written as DNA, the CDR3 is TGTGCCAGCACTCCCTATGCAGAAAACTCCTACGAGCAGTACTTC.

This clone was picked up a small number of times. The chain joins TRBV10-3 to TRBJ1-5, with D unresolved. This CDR3 has 15 residues. Trimming pared 4 bases from V and 3 bases from J, leaving 13 bases between. CDR1 and CDR2 (germline): ENHRY, SYGVKD. Written as DNA, the CDR3 is TGTGCCATCAGTGGGAATTTGGGCCACAATCAGCCCCAGCATTTT. Protein: CAISGNLGHNQPQHF.

This clone has only a few counts. The CDR3 coding sequence is TGTGCCTGCGGGACGGGCAATCAGCCCCAGCATTTT. It codes for CACGTGNQPQHF. The chain employs TRBV30 and TRBJ1-5; D might be TRBD1 (5 bases). This CDR3 comprises 12 residues. V lost 6 bases and J 2 bases, leaving 8 bases between the germline ends. Germline V gene data show CDR1 as GTSNPN and CDR2 as SVGIG (reference sequence).

This clone was seen a single time. The chain is built from TRBV23-1 and TRBJ2-5; maybe TRBD2 (5 bases). TRBV23-1 belongs to the ORF category, with a function that is uncertain. With 2 bases removed from V and 6 bases from J, the gap between germline ends came to 10 bases. This CDR3 is built from 13 residues. DNA for the CDR3: TGCGCCAGCAGTCAACGCCGGGGTCAGACCCAGTACTTC. Translating it yields CASSQRRGQTQYF.

J is TRBJ1-2 and V is TRBV5-4; D remains ambiguous. The CDR3 is made up of 13 amino acids. Trimming took off 4 bases at V and 2 bases at J, with 9 bases between the two ends. Germline values: CDR1 SGHNT, CDR2 YYREEE (reference sequence). The CDR3 DNA follows: TGTGCCAGCAGCAGAGACAAAAACTATGGCTACACCTTC. It yields the protein CASSRDKNYGYTF.

The chain couples TRBV7-8 to TRBJ2-7, with D possibly matching TRBD1 (6 bases). The CDR3 totals 13 residues. Germline V CDR1 and CDR2: SGHVS, FQNEAQ. The ends were cut back, 4 bases at V and 6 bases at J, with 13 bases in the middle. The CDR3 coding sequence is TGTGCCAGCAGCTCGGACAGTCATCGCGAGCAGTACTTC. Its protein product is CASSSDSHREQYF.

This clone was detected a few times. The V and J genes are TRBV7-9 and TRBJ1-5, with unresolved D. Germline V gives CDR1 SEHNR, CDR2 FQNEAQ (reference sequence). The CDR3 is 13 amino acids. Trimming shortened V by 1 base and J by 9 bases, and 10 bases separated the two germline ends. CDR3 protein: CASSLGPDRPQHF. CDR3 DNA sequence: TGTGCCAGCAGCTTAGGACCGGATAGGCCCCAGCATTTT.

This clone was observed at least ten times. V is TRBV9 and J is TRBJ2-1, with a possible D match to TRBD2 (5 bases). V lost 0 bases and J 0 bases, leaving 10 bases between the germline ends. This CDR3 contains 16 residues. CDR1 is SGDLS, CDR2 YYNGEE, per germline. The CDR3 DNA sequence: TGTGCCAGCAGCGTAGCTAAAGGGAGCTCCTACAATGAGCAGTTCTTC. This gives the protein CASSVAKGSSYNEQFF.

The chain is built from TRBV15 and TRBJ1-2; 7 bases are a match to TRBD1. CDR1 and CDR2 from the germline V gene are LNHNV and YYDKDF (reference sequence). This CDR3 contains 14 residues. Trimming at V came to 0 bases and at J to 6 bases, leaving 4 bases not matched to a gene. DNA of the CDR3: TGTGCCACCAGCAGAGATGCGACAGGGAATGGCTACACCTTC. Amino acid sequence: CATSRDATGNGYTF.

Comment on this clone: Different DNA sequences within this sample yield the same CDR3. The gene calls are TRBV29-1 and TRBJ2-7; 11 nucleotides align to TRBD2. Per the germline V gene, CDR1 is SQVTM and CDR2 is ANQGSEA. The CDR3 extends over 15 amino acids. After removal of 4 bases from V and 3 bases from J, the junction contained 8 bases not matched to a gene. The CDR3, as DNA: TGCAGCGTTGGGGATACTAGCGGGGGTTACTACGAGCAGTACTTC. This gives the protein CSVGDTSGGYYEQYF.

This clone was observed a handful of times. The genes are TRBV7-8 and TRBJ2-7, with TRBD2 identical over 10 bases. This CDR3 region has 13 residues. Germline V gives CDR1 SGHVS, CDR2 FQNEAQ. V shed 5 bases and J 10 bases; nucleotides not matched to a gene: 8. The CDR3 loop is CASSGPTSGRQYF. CDR3 in DNA: TGTGCCAGCAGCGGCCCGACTAGCGGGCGCCAGTACTTC.